This TCR beta chain was captured in a study of blood T cell repertoires in COVID-19. Libraries were prepared by immunoSEQ multiplex PCR; TCRdb keeps only in-frame clonotypes and omits some of them. The table lists 200,000 to 250,000 clones, roughly 84% of them singletons. This clone was seen only once. Germline CDR1 is MNHNS and CDR2 is SASEGT. V lost 3 bases to trimming and J lost 4 bases; unmatched junction nucleotides: 1. This CDR3 is 13 amino acids long. The sample taken for sequencing was peripheral blood. The clonotype was recovered from a woman aged 80 or over with acute or convalescent COVID-19. This chain links TRBV6-1 with TRBJ1-2; 8 nucleotides agree with TRBD1. CDR3 coding DNA: TGTGCCAGCAGTGACAGGGGGCTCTATGGCTACACCTTC. It yields the protein CASSDRGLYGYTF.